The sequence of this T cell receptor (beta chain) was determined in a study of T cell responses to AZD1222 COVID-19 vaccine. Clones were read by immunoSEQ multiplex PCR, and TCRdb kept only the in-frame ones, dropping some. This sample has 150,000 to 180,000 clones, with about nine tenths found just once. The germline gives CDR1 MDHEN, CDR2 SYDVKM. With 11 bases clipped from V and 7 bases from J, the junction kept 9 bases outside the gene matches. The CDR3 is 13 amino acids. The starting material was peripheral blood, obtained on day 0 of AZD1222 vaccination. The receptor was isolated from an adult in good health. The V call is TRBV28, the J call TRBJ2-3; 10 positions match TRBD2. In DNA form, the CDR3 reads TGTGCCGTCAGCGGGAGGGCCAAATATACGCAGTATTTT. Translation: CAVSGRAKYTQYF.